This entry concerns a single T cell receptor (beta chain). Its antigen remains unknown. This entry is derived from a study of graft-versus-host responses after intestinal transplantation. Study-wide context: After anti-thymocyte globulin induction, recipients took tacrolimus and steroids for 2 to 3 years.

This CDR3 region has 14 residues. Germline CDR1 reads SNHLY; CDR2 reads FYNNEI. V shed 4 bases, J shed 4 bases, and the junction held 4 bases outside the gene matches. Data came from immunoSEQ multiplex PCR; TCRdb stores just in-frame clones and leaves some out. The profile shows approximately 130,000 clones, roughly nine tenths of them singletons. The V and J genes are TRBV2 and TRBJ1-2; 9 bases are a match to TRBD1. The sequenced sample was unstimulated CD4+ T cells sorted from spleen or lymph node cells, obtained before intestinal transplant. The sequence derives from a human donor who received an intestinal transplant. The CDR3 DNA follows: TGTGCCAGCAGTGGGGACAGGGAATTCTATGGCTACACCTTC. Protein: CASSGDREFYGYTF.